In this sample, the clone carrying this T cell receptor beta chain turned up many times. PCRs were each spiked with synthetic TCR analog templates. Repertoires were generated with immunoSEQ multiplex PCR, while TCRdb's copy carries only in-frame clones and drops some. The table lists 75,000 to 100,000 clones, approximately 87% of them singletons. Trimming removed 4 bases from V and 2 bases from J, with 12 bases in between. CDR3 size: 14 residues. CDR1 and CDR2 from the germline V gene are SGHRS and YFSETQ. The time point is: peripheral blood 6 weeks after treatment start. The record originates from a study of PD-L1 blockade in urothelial cancer. The wider study: Analyses were performed on blood at 3 weeks after treatment start (the second dose) and at 6 weeks.

The sequence was obtained from a man in his 70s with urothelial cancer. Sequenced here: PBMCs, sampled around atezolizumab (anti-PD-L1) treatment. The chain combines TRBV5-1 with TRBJ1-1, with a possible D match to TRBD1 (5 bases). The CDR3 protein is CASSPLQGNTEAFF. The DNA for the CDR3 is TGCGCCAGCAGCCCACTCCAGGGAAACACTGAAGCTTTCTTT.